The 21 T cell receptor beta chains below come from one sample, sequenced in a study of CD8+ T cells in alopecia areata. Once RNA had been extracted, it was reverse transcribed into cDNA to act as the sequencing template. Assay used: immunoSEQ multiplex PCR; TCRdb lists only in-frame clones, some missing. The sample consists of about 180,000 clones, roughly 70% of them appearing once. The sample here was CD8+ T cells sorted from blood, taken at week 0. Source of these receptors: a human donor with alopecia areata.

The chain has TRBV4-2 and TRBJ1-5; D not resolved. V dropped 1 base and J dropped 3 bases, with 10 bases sitting between them. The germline CDR1 and CDR2 sequences are LGHNA and YNFKEQ. The CDR3 has 15 amino acids. The CDR3: CASSQGEQNNQPQHF. CDR3 DNA: TGTGCCAGCAGCCAAGGAGAACAGAACAATCAGCCCCAGCATTTT.

The genes are TRBV29-1 and TRBJ1-1; D gene unclear. The CDR3 is 12 residues long. Germline V CDR1 and CDR2: SQVTM, ANQGSEA. Trimming stripped 5 bases from V and 5 bases from J, with 12 bases between. CDR3 nucleotide sequence: TGCAGCGTTCCAGGCATCGGGACTGAAGCTTTCTTT. This sequence encodes CSVPGIGTEAFF.

This chain uses TRBV2 with TRBJ1-1; 7 nucleotides align to TRBD1. CDR3 length: 17 residues. Germline assignment: CDR1 SNHLY and CDR2 FYNNEI. V trimming: 2 bases; J trimming: 0 bases; junction bases outside the gene matches: 9. The CDR3 here is CASSEKVVGQVNTEAFF. For the CDR3, the DNA is TGTGCCAGCAGTGAAAAAGTGGTTGGACAGGTGAACACTGAAGCTTTCTTT.

The chain couples TRBV6-6 to TRBJ2-3; 9 bases are shared with TRBD1. This CDR3 spans 16 amino acids. Germline CDR1 is MNHNY and CDR2 is SVGAGI (reference sequence). Trimming took 4 bases from V and 2 from J; bases not matched to a gene: 7. CDR3 region: CASSSTGTGYTDTQYF. CDR3 in DNA: TGTGCCAGCAGTTCAACCGGGACAGGGTACACAGATACGCAGTATTTT.

This clone showed up just once. The chain is built from TRBV29-1 and TRBJ2-5; TRBD1 matches 7 bases. Germline V gives CDR1 SQVTM, CDR2 ANQGSEA. With V trimmed by 2 bases and J by 1 base, 4 bases remained unmatched. CDR3 size: 14 residues. The CDR3 reads CSVETGEPQETQYF. The CDR3, as DNA: TGCAGCGTTGAAACAGGGGAACCCCAAGAGACCCAGTACTTC.

The rearrangement uses TRBV19 and TRBJ1-5; D unclear. The V gene lost 1 base and the J gene lost 3 bases, with 4 bases spanning the gap. Germline V CDR1 and CDR2: LNHDA, SQIVND (reference sequence). The CDR3 covers 13 residues. CDR3 residues: CASSIGTNQPQHF. As DNA, the CDR3 is TGTGCCAGTAGTATAGGTACCAATCAGCCCCAGCATTTT.

The chain couples TRBV6-5 to TRBJ2-7; 10 bases match TRBD1. This CDR3 region has 15 residues. V was pared by 2 bases and J by 5 bases, with 6 bases of the junction left unmatched. CDR1 is MNHEY and CDR2 is SVGAGI in the germline V gene. This CDR3 is CASSYGTGDFDEQYF. CDR3 sequence (DNA): TGTGCCAGCAGTTACGGGACAGGGGATTTTGACGAGCAGTACTTC.

Notes on this clone: The same CDR3 can be traced to other DNA sequences in this sample. The chain recombines TRBV5-1 with TRBJ2-5; D is uncertain. Germline V CDR1 and CDR2: SGHRS, YFSETQ. Trimming removed 0 bases from V and 3 bases from J, with 6 bases in between. The CDR3 extends over 13 amino acids. The CDR3 is CASSLGLEETQYF. The CDR3 coding sequence is TGCGCCAGCAGCTTGGGTTTGGAAGAGACCCAGTACTTC. The full variable domain, rest sourced from reference TRBV5-1 and TRBJ2-5, is KAGVTQTPRYLIKTRGQQVTLSCSPISGHRSVSWYQQTPGQGLQFLFEYFSETQRNKGNFPGRFSGRQFSNSRSEMNVSTLELGDSALYLCASSLGLEETQYFGPGTRLLVL.

V gene TRBV7-8 combines with J gene TRBJ2-7, with D perhaps matching TRBD2 (5 bases). With 1 base removed from V and 2 bases from J, the gap between germline ends came to 12 bases. CDR3 length equals 15 residues. Germline CDR1 is SGHVS and CDR2 is FQNEAQ. The CDR3 DNA sequence: TGTGCCAGCAGCTTAGACACGGCGGGTACCTACGAGCAGTACTTC. It translates to CASSLDTAGTYEQYF.

This sequence joins TRBV19 and TRBJ2-3; D gene ambiguous. Germline loops: CDR1 LNHDA, CDR2 SQIVND (reference sequence). This CDR3 comprises 14 residues. The V end lost 4 bases, the J end lost 0 bases, and 8 bases lay between the germline ends. CDR3 DNA: TGTGCCAGTAGTACCTCCAGGAGCACAGATACGCAGTATTTT. This codes for CASSTSRSTDTQYF.

J is TRBJ1-1 and V is TRBV30, with D perhaps TRBD1 (6 bases). Trimming removed 1 base at V and 7 bases at J, with 13 bases between. The germline V gene encodes CDR1 GTSNPN and CDR2 SVGIG (reference sequence). The CDR3 consists of 13 residues. Written as DNA, the CDR3 is TGTGCCTGGAGTGGTCACAGGGTCGGTGAAGCTTTCTTT. Protein: CAWSGHRVGEAFF.

CDR3 sequence (DNA): TGTGCCAGCAGTTACCACAAAACAGGGATCGGCTACACCTTC. Encoded protein: CASSYHKTGIGYTF. The chain has TRBV6-5 and TRBJ1-2; weak D call: TRBD1 (6 bases). The V gene's germline CDR1 is MNHEY and CDR2 SVGAGI. V shed 2 bases and J shed 8 bases, with 15 bases lying between them. The length of the CDR3 is 14 residues.

This chain uses TRBV14 with TRBJ2-4; D is unresolved. The CDR3 extends over 11 amino acids. Between the trimmed V and J ends, which lost 3 bases and 6 bases, there was a span of 3 bases. Germline V gene data show CDR1 as SGHDN and CDR2 as FVKESK. Here the CDR3 DNA reads TGTGCCAGCAGCCAGGGAAACATTCAGTACTTC. The encoded protein is CASSQGNIQYF.

V and J are TRBV7-9 and TRBJ2-3; a weak D match, TRBD2 (7 bases). The CDR3 consists of 16 residues. V lost 5 bases to trimming and J lost 0 bases, with 15 bases between them. Germline CDR1 is SEHNR and CDR2 is FQNEAQ (reference sequence). The CDR3 spells CASSPGRGASTDTQYF. The CDR3 nucleotides read TGTGCCAGCAGCCCCGGACGGGGGGCCAGCACAGATACGCAGTATTTT.

The rearrangement uses TRBV4-1 and TRBJ2-2; D unresolved. V lost 3 bases to trimming and J lost 2 bases, with 10 bases between them. Germline values: CDR1 MGHRA, CDR2 YSYEKL. The CDR3 loop spans 15 amino acids. The CDR3 loop is CASSHSPSNTGELFF. In nucleotides, the CDR3 is TGCGCCAGCAGCCATAGTCCAAGCAACACCGGGGAGCTGTTTTTT.

This clone was picked up a small number of times. V usage is TRBV21-1 and J usage is TRBJ2-7; TRBD1 is the table's D call, not checked against the DNA. TRBV21-1 is flagged as a pseudogene. There are 16 residues in the CDR3. The CDR3 reads CASSPQGTSRSYEQYF. CDR3 DNA: TGTGCCAGCAGCCCCCAGGGGACCTCTCGCAGTTACGAGCAGTACTTC.

This chain joins TRBV27 and TRBJ1-5; 7 bases line up with TRBD1. The CDR3 covers 14 residues. J gave up 3 bases and V 5 bases, and 4 bases lay outside the gene matches. In germline, CDR1 is MNHEY, CDR2 SMNVEV (reference sequence). CDR3 region: CASSPDRDNQPQHF. In DNA, the CDR3 is TGTGCCAGCAGTCCTGACAGGGACAATCAGCCCCAGCATTTT.

The chain couples TRBV4-3 to TRBJ2-1; 7 nucleotides line up with TRBD2. Germline-derived CDR1 and CDR2 are LGHNA and YSLEER. The CDR3 sequence is 13 residues long. J gave up 13 bases and V 3 bases, and 9 bases lay outside the gene matches. The CDR3, as DNA: TGCGCCAGCAGCCAGACTAGCCCAGCCCCCCAGTTCTTC. Encoded protein: CASSQTSPAPQFF.

This clone was picked up one time. The gene calls are TRBV25-1 and TRBJ1-6, with TRBD1 as a possible D gene (6 bases). This CDR3 is built from 14 residues. Germline CDR1 MGHDK, CDR2 SYGVNS. Trimming removed 4 bases at V and 3 bases at J, with 7 bases between. CDR3 nucleotides: TGTGCCAGCAGTGGACAGGACTATAATTCACCCCTCCACTTT. It encodes CASSGQDYNSPLHF.

The rearrangement uses TRBV30 and TRBJ1-1, with a possible D match to TRBD1 (5 bases). V was pared by 1 base and J by 7 bases, with 10 bases between. The CDR3 is 12 amino acids. Germline V gene data show CDR1 as GTSNPN and CDR2 as SVGIG (reference sequence). This chain's CDR3 is CAWSAGTYEAFF. DNA of the CDR3: TGTGCCTGGAGTGCTGGGACCTATGAAGCTTTCTTT.

The V and J genes are TRBV19 and TRBJ2-7; D is undetermined. The CDR3 extends over 12 amino acids. Trimming removed 1 base at V and 6 bases at J, with 7 bases between. The germline V gene encodes CDR1 LNHDA and CDR2 SQIVND (reference sequence). The CDR3 sequence: CASSIGAGEQYF. In DNA, the CDR3 is TGTGCCAGTAGTATAGGGGCTGGCGAGCAGTACTTC.